The 9 T cell receptor beta chains presented below share a single source sample, sequenced in a study of T cells in Graves' hyperthyroidism and ophthalmopathy. RNA transcripts served as the template for amplifying TCR beta CDR3 regions. The HTBI primer set was used in a first-round RT-PCR of the TCR CDR3. TCRdb re-called the multiplex PCR reads through MiXCR, storing one row per CDR3 protein. The sample lists 160,000 or so distinct CDR3 sequences; roughly 10% were seen once. Sequencing was performed on blood. The receptors stem from a woman aged 18-29 years with Graves' hyperthyroidism that later progressed to Graves' ophthalmopathy.

Ten or more counts support this clonotype. The genes are TRBV18 and TRBJ1-1; D is possibly TRBD1 (6 bases). Deletions cut 4 bases from V and 3 bases from J, with 6 bases between. The CDR3 runs 12 residues. The germline CDR1 and CDR2 sequences are KGHSH and LQKENI. The CDR3 DNA sequence: TGTGCCAGCTCACGACAGGACACTGAAGCTTTCTTT. Translated, it gives CASSRQDTEAFF.

The table lists this clonotype with many counts. This chain joins TRBV6-1 and TRBJ1-2; D gene ambiguous. This CDR3 comprises 13 residues. CDR1 and CDR2 (germline): MNHNS, SASEGT. V was pared by 6 bases and J by 6 bases, with 14 bases between. Here the CDR3 DNA reads TGTGCCAGCAGCCAAGGGTTTTTGGATGGCTACACCTTC. Translation gives CASSQGFLDGYTF.

This clonotype has at least ten counts. The chain is built from TRBV7-2 and TRBJ2-5; 8 bases map to TRBD2. The CDR3 is 15 amino acids. Germline CDR1 and CDR2: SGHTA and FQGNSA. V was pared by 5 bases and J by 3 bases, with 8 bases of the junction left unmatched. CDR3 in amino acids: CASSTWRGEKETQYF. CDR3 DNA sequence: TGTGCCAGCAGCACCTGGCGGGGGGAGAAAGAGACCCAGTACTTC.

This clonotype occurred a few times. This chain connects TRBV4-2 to TRBJ2-3; 7 bases agree with TRBD1. The CDR3 extends over 15 amino acids. Germline values: CDR1 LGHNA, CDR2 YNFKEQ. V trimming: 4 bases; J trimming: 0 bases; junction bases outside the gene matches: 4. This chain's CDR3 is CASSLGTVSTDTQYF. In DNA form, the CDR3 reads TGTGCCAGCAGCCTAGGGACAGTCAGCACAGATACGCAGTATTTT.

This clonotype was detected ten times or more. This chain joins TRBV28 and TRBJ2-1; 8 nucleotides align to TRBD2. Germline lookup yields CDR1 MDHEN and CDR2 SYDVKM. J was trimmed by 6 bases and V by 10 bases; bases with no gene match: 17. This CDR3 is 16 amino acids long. The CDR3, as DNA: TGTGCCACCTCTGGACTGGGAGCGGGAGACAGCAATGAGCAGTTCTTC. Amino acids: CATSGLGAGDSNEQFF.

This clonotype was observed many times. The V gene is TRBV19, the J gene TRBJ2-2; 11 bases fit TRBD1. Germline V gene lookup returns CDR1 LNHDA and CDR2 SQIVND (reference sequence). This CDR3 contains 15 residues. The junction had 5 bases not matched to a gene; V was cut back by 4 bases and J by 7 bases. The chain's CDR3 is CASSTDRGLVGELFF. CDR3 DNA sequence: TGTGCCAGTAGTACGGACAGGGGGCTTGTCGGGGAGCTGTTTTTT.

This clonotype was detected ten times or more. The chain employs TRBV20-1 and TRBJ2-1; TRBD1 aligns across 10 bases. Germline CDR1 and CDR2: DFQATT and SNEGSKA (reference sequence). V shed 3 bases, J shed 4 bases, and the junction held 6 bases outside the gene matches. This CDR3 comprises 15 residues. As DNA, the CDR3 is TGCAGTGCTAGCGAAGGACAGGGGGTGTACAATGAGCAGTTCTTC. The encoded protein is CSASEGQGVYNEQFF.

This clonotype appeared many times. This rearrangement joins TRBV12-3 or TRBV12-4 to TRBJ1-1; no definite D call. The CDR3 spans 15 residues. V lost 3 bases and J 2 bases, leaving 13 bases between the germline ends. This chain's CDR3 is CASSLRERSNTEAFF. The CDR3 coding sequence is TGTGCCAGCAGTTTGCGTGAGCGGTCCAACACTGAAGCTTTCTTT.

This clonotype was detected many times. The chain couples TRBV11-2 to TRBJ2-1, with 11 bases identical to TRBD2. J was trimmed by 5 bases and V by 10 bases; bases with no gene match: 4. The CDR3 spans 13 residues. In germline, CDR1 is SGHAT, CDR2 FQNNGV. CDR3 in amino acids: CATGTSGNNEQFF. CDR3 sequence (DNA): TGTGCCACAGGGACTAGCGGAAACAATGAGCAGTTCTTC.